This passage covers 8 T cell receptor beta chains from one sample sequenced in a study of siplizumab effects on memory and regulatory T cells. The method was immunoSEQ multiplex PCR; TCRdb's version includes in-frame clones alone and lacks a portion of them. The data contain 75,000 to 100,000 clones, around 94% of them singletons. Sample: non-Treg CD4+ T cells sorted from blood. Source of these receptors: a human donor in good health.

CDR3 sequence: CASSGLLINTDTQYF. The CDR3 DNA reads as TGTGCCAGCAGTGGTCTTCTGATAAACACAGATACGCAGTATTTT. V gene TRBV6-1 combines with J gene TRBJ2-3, with no clear D. Germline CDR1 reads MNHNS; CDR2 reads SASEGT. This CDR3 is 15 amino acids long. V gave up 4 bases and J gave up 2 bases, with 13 bases separating them.

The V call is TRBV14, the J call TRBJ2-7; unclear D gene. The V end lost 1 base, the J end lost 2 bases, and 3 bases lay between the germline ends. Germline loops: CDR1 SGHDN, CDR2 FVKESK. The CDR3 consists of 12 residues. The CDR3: CASSQVPYEQYF. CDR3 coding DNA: TGTGCCAGCAGCCAAGTCCCCTACGAGCAGTACTTC. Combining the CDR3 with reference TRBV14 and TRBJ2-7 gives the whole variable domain EAGVTQFPSHSVIEKGQTVTLRCDPISGHDNLYWYRRVMGKEIKFLLHFVKESKQDESGMPNNRFLAERTGGTYSTLKVQPAELEDSGVYFCASSQVPYEQYFGPGTRLTVT.

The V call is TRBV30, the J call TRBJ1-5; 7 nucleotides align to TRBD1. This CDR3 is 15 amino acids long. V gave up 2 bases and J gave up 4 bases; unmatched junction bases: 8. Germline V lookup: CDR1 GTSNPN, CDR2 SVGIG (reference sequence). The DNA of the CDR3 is TGTGCCTGGAGTAAGTCCTGGGACAGAAATCAGCCCCAGCATTTT. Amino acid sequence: CAWSKSWDRNQPQHF.

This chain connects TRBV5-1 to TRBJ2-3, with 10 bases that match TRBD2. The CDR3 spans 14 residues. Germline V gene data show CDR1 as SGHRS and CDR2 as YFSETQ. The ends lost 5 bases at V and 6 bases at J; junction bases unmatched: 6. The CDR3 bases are TGCGCCAGCAGGGCACTAGCGGGGACTGATACGCAGTATTTT. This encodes CASRALAGTDTQYF.

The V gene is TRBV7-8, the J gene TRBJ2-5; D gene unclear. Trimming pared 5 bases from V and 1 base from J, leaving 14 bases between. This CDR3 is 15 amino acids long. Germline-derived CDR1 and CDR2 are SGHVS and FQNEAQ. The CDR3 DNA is TGTGCCAGCAGCCCCTACTCGGACGGCCAAGAGACCCAGTACTTC. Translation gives CASSPYSDGQETQYF.

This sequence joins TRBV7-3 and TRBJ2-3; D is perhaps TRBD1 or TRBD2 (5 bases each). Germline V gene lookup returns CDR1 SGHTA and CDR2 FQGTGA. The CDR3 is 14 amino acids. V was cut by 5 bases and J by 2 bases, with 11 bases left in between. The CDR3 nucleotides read TGTGCCAGCAGCCCCGGGACCAACACAGATACGCAGTATTTT. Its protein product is CASSPGTNTDTQYF.

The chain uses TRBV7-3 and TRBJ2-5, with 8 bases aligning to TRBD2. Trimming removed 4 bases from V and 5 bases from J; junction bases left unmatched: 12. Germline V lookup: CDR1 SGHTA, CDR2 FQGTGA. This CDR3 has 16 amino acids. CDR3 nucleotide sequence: TGTGCCAGCAGCTCTGGAAGCGGGGGTGTTGTCGAGACCCAGTACTTC. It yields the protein CASSSGSGGVVETQYF.

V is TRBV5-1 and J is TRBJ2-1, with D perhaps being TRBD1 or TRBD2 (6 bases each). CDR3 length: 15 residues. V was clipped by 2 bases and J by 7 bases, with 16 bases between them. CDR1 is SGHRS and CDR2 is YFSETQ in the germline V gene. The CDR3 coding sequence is TGCGCCAGCAGCTTACTAGGAGGGGGTCAAAATGAGCAGTTCTTC. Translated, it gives CASSLLGGGQNEQFF.